The 4 T cell receptor beta chains below were found in one sample sequenced in a study of T cell changes during pregnancy in multiple sclerosis (dated by TCRdb to about 2019). Library construction relied on the immunoSEQ multiplex PCR assay. The immuneACCESS repertoire file appears here via TCRdb, limited to in-frame rearrangements. These files lack a portion of the clones; in checked studies, under half of the deficit traces to unresolved V genes, and the cause of the others is not known. This sample gives around 52,000 clones in total; around nine tenths of them show up just once. Approximately 5.3% of the sample belongs to the ten largest clones. Sequenced: peripheral blood from another person, used as feeder cells. Receptors were obtained from a human donor whose cells served as feeder cells for cultures in a pregnancy study.

This chain connects TRBV19 to TRBJ1-4, with D possibly TRBD1 on 5 matching bases. V lost 3 bases and J lost 8, with 13 bases in between. Germline V gene data show CDR1 as LNHDA and CDR2 as SQIVND (reference sequence). This CDR3 spans 14 amino acids. The CDR3 region is CASSILGAEEKLFF. For the CDR3, the DNA is TGTGCCAGTAGTATCTTAGGGGCCGAAGAAAAACTGTTTTTT.

This chain joins TRBV30 and TRBJ2-1, with D perhaps being TRBD1 or TRBD2 (6 bases each). Trimming pared 8 bases from V and 0 bases from J, leaving 14 bases between. The length of the CDR3 is 14 residues. CDR1 is GTSNPN, CDR2 SVGIG, per germline (reference sequence). The CDR3 protein is CAVRGVSSYNEQFF. DNA of the CDR3: TGTGCCGTGAGGGGGGTAAGCTCCTACAATGAGCAGTTCTTC.

This rearrangement joins TRBV28 to TRBJ1-5; D unresolved. The germline CDR1 and CDR2 sequences are MDHEN and SYDVKM. V lost 5 bases and J lost 6, with 11 bases in between. The CDR3 loop spans 13 amino acids. The CDR3 reads CASSLRSGQPQHF. CDR3 in DNA: TGTGCCAGCAGTCTTCGTTCGGGTCAGCCCCAGCATTTT.

This chain uses TRBV28 with TRBJ1-5; TRBD1 agrees at 9 bases. CDR1 MDHEN and CDR2 SYDVKM come from the germline V gene. The CDR3 consists of 15 residues. Germline trimming cut 6 bases from V and 2 bases from J; bases unmatched to any gene: 5. CDR3 sequence reads: CASRGDRARNQPQHF. The CDR3 coding sequence is TGTGCCAGCAGGGGGGACAGGGCCCGCAATCAGCCCCAGCATTTT.